This entry lists 12 T cell receptor beta chains sequenced from one sample in a study of T cell responses to AZD1222 COVID-19 vaccine. The data were produced by immunoSEQ multiplex PCR, yet TCRdb's version contains in-frame clones alone and is incomplete. The repertoire holds roughly 180,000 clones, with roughly nine tenths as singletons. Sample: peripheral blood, taken 28 days after the second AZD1222 dose. These receptors all stem from an adult who received the AZD1222 COVID-19 vaccine.

CDR3 coding DNA: TGTGCCAGCAGCTTCCGGGGGGCCGGGCAAGAGACCCAGTACTTC. Amino acid sequence: CASSFRGAGQETQYF. The rearrangement uses TRBV2 and TRBJ2-5; D possibly corresponds to TRBD2 (7 bases). Germline CDR1 SNHLY, CDR2 FYNNEI. Deletions cut 6 bases from V and 2 bases from J, with 16 bases between. The CDR3 sequence is 15 residues long.

The chain uses TRBV28 and TRBJ2-4; TRBD2 matches 11 bases. The CDR3 is made up of 16 amino acids. The trim removed 5 bases at V and 6 bases at J, leaving 9 bases unmatched. CDR1 and CDR2 from the germline V gene are MDHEN and SYDVKM. CDR3 coding DNA: TGTGCCAGCAGTCTTACTAGCGGGAGCGGAGGAAACATTCAGTACTTC. Its translation is CASSLTSGSGGNIQYF.

The chain has TRBV2 and TRBJ1-5, with 9 positions matching TRBD1. Germline loops: CDR1 SNHLY, CDR2 FYNNEI. The V and J ends lost 5 bases and 12 bases, in that order; junction bases with no gene match: 8. This CDR3 comprises 13 residues. CDR3 coding DNA: TGTGCCAGCAGTCGAAAGGAGGGACAGGGCCAGCATTTT. Translating gives CASSRKEGQGQHF. The variable domain in full, completed from reference TRBV2 and TRBJ1-5, reads EPEVTQTPSHQVTQMGQEVILRCVPISNHLYFYWYRQILGQKVEFLVSFYNNEISEKSEIFDDQFSVERPDGSNFTLKIRSTKLEDSAMYFCASSRKEGQGQHFGDGTRLSIL.

The V call is TRBV12-5, the J call TRBJ2-1; 13 bases map to TRBD2. CDR1 is LGHNT and CDR2 is FRNRAP in the germline V gene. With 0 bases clipped from V and 6 bases from J, the junction kept 17 bases outside the gene matches. CDR3 length equals 21 residues. CDR3 residues: CASGLVPLWGLAGPRGNEQFF. In DNA form, the CDR3 reads TGTGCTAGTGGTTTGGTACCCCTGTGGGGACTAGCGGGACCGCGTGGCAATGAGCAGTTCTTC.

The chain has TRBV24-1 and TRBJ2-7; D not resolved. Trimming cost V 6 bases and J 1 base, with 9 bases left between them. From germline, CDR1 is KGHDR and CDR2 SFDVKD. This CDR3 contains 13 residues. DNA for the CDR3: TGTGCCACCAGTCGAGCGAATTCCTACGAGCAGTACTTC. The encoded protein is CATSRANSYEQYF.

The chain employs TRBV6-2 or TRBV6-3 and TRBJ1-1, with TRBD1 matching 8 bases. CDR1 is MNHEY and CDR2 is SVGEGT in the germline V gene. The CDR3 extends over 18 amino acids. J gave up 10 bases and V 1 base, and 20 bases lay outside the gene matches. In DNA, the CDR3 is TGTGCCAGCAGTTACTGGAGGACAGGGAAAGAAGCCCTGGGGGGAGCTTTCTTT. Protein product: CASSYWRTGKEALGGAFF.

The chain carries TRBV30 and TRBJ1-4; 7 bases map to TRBD1. Trimming removed 2 bases from V and 8 bases from J; junction bases left unmatched: 5. The CDR3 totals 13 residues. Per germline, CDR1 GTSNPN and CDR2 SVGIG (reference sequence). The CDR3 loop is CAWSRQGGEKLFF. For the CDR3, the DNA is TGTGCCTGGAGTCGACAGGGAGGCGAAAAACTGTTTTTT.

This clone was counted between two and nine times. This chain joins TRBV9 and TRBJ1-1; perhaps TRBD1 as D (5 bases). The germline V gene has CDR1 SGDLS and CDR2 YYNGEE. The CDR3 runs to 15 residues. The ends were cut back, 1 base at V and 5 bases at J, with 15 bases in the middle. CDR3 DNA sequence: TGTGCCAGCAGCGTAACAGCTCAGGGAGGGACTGAAGCTTTCTTT. Amino acids: CASSVTAQGGTEAFF.

The chain carries TRBV11-2 and TRBJ2-3; D is uncertain. Trimming stripped 1 base from V and 0 bases from J, with 8 bases between. The germline gives CDR1 SGHAT, CDR2 FQNNGV. This CDR3 contains 15 residues. The CDR3 region has the DNA TGTGCCAGCAGCTTAGTGGACCAAAGCACAGATACGCAGTATTTT. It specifies CASSLVDQSTDTQYF.

This chain links TRBV28 with TRBJ2-5; no reliable D call. This CDR3 region has 14 residues. Trimming pared 3 bases from V and 2 bases from J, leaving 10 bases between. In germline, CDR1 is MDHEN, CDR2 SYDVKM. As DNA, the CDR3 is TGTGCCAGCAGTTTGCTAGGGTTACAAGAGACCCAGTACTTC. Translated, it gives CASSLLGLQETQYF. The full variable domain, in which reference TRBV28 and TRBJ2-5 provide the parts outside the CDR3, is DVKVTQSSRYLVKRTGEKVFLECVQDMDHENMFWYRQDPGLGLRLIYFSYDVKMKEKGDIPEGYSVSREKKERFSLILESASTNQTSMYLCASSLLGLQETQYFGPGTRLLVL.

This rearrangement joins TRBV28 to TRBJ2-6; perhaps TRBD1 as D (6 bases). This CDR3 is built from 16 residues. V lost 8 bases and J lost 0, with 14 bases in between. Per germline, CDR1 MDHEN and CDR2 SYDVKM. CDR3 nucleotides: TGTGCCAGCCTGATTGGGGGCGCCTCTGGGGCCAACGTCCTGACTTTC. Its protein is CASLIGGASGANVLTF.

The chain combines TRBV25-1 with TRBJ2-7; D remains ambiguous. The CDR3 has 15 amino acids. Germline assignment: CDR1 MGHDK and CDR2 SYGVNS. Trimming removed 6 bases from V and 2 bases from J, with 17 bases in between. CDR3 coding DNA: TGTGCCAGCAGGTCGCCTGACTCCCGGACCTACGAGCAGTACTTC. Amino acids: CASRSPDSRTYEQYF.